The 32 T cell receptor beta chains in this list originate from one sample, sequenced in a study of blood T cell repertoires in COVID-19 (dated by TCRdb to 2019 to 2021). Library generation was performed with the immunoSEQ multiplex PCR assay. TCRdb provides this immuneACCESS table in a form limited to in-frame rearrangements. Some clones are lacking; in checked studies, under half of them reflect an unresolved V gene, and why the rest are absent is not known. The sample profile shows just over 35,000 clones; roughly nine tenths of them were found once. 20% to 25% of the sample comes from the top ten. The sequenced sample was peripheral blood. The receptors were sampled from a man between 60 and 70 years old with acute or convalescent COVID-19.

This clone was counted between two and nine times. As DNA, the CDR3 is TGTGCCAGTACTCGGACGGGGGGGGGCAATCAGCCCCAGCATTTT. This gives the protein CASTRTGGGNQPQHF. The chain is built from TRBV19 and TRBJ1-5; D is possibly TRBD1 (5 bases). Germline CDR1 reads LNHDA; CDR2 reads SQIVND (reference sequence). This CDR3 contains 15 residues. The V and J ends lost 7 bases and 2 bases respectively, with 15 bases between them.

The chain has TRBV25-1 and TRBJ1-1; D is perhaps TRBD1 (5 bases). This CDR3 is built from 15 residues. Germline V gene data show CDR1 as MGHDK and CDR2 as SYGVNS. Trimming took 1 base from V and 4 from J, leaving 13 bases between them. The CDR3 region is CASSESQVWGTEAFF. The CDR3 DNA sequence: TGTGCCAGCAGTGAATCACAGGTATGGGGCACTGAAGCTTTCTTT.

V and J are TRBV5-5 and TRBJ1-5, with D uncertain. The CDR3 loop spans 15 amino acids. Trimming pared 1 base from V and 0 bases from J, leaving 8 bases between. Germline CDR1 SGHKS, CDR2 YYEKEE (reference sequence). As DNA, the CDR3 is TGTGCCAGCAGCTTGTTAACAGATAGCAATCAGCCCCAGCATTTT. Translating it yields CASSLLTDSNQPQHF.

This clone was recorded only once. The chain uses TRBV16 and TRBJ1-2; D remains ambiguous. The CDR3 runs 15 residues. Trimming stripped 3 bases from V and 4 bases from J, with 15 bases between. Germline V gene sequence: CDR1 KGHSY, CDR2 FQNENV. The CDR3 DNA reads TGTGCCAGCAGCCACCCGGAAGTGGGCTCCTATGGCTACACCTTC. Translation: CASSHPEVGSYGYTF.

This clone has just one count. The CDR3 DNA sequence: TGTGCCAGCAGTTTCCTACTACCCACCGGGGAGCTGTTTTTT. It is translated as CASSFLLPTGELFF. The chain combines TRBV28 with TRBJ2-2, with D hard to call. Germline V CDR1 and CDR2: MDHEN, SYDVKM. Trimming removed 3 bases at V and 4 bases at J, with 9 bases between. The CDR3 is 14 residues long.

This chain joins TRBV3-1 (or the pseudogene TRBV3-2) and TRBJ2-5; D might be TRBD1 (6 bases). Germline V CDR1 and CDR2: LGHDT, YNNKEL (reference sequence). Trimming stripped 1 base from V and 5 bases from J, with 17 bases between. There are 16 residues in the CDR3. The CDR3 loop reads CASSQARRGIGETQYF. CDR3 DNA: TGTGCCAGCAGCCAAGCCCGCAGGGGAATAGGGGAGACCCAGTACTTC.

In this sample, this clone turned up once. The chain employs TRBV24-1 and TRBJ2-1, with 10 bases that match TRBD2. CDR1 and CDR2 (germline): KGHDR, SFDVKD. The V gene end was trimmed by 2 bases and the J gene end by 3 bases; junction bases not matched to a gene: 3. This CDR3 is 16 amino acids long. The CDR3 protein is CATSDSVAGGYNEQFF. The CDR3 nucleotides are TGTGCCACCAGTGATTCGGTAGCGGGAGGCTACAATGAGCAGTTCTTC.

The CDR3 DNA reads TGTGCCAGCAGCCAAGCTCGAGGCGGTGAGCAGTTCTTC. It specifies CASSQARGGEQFF. The chain is built from TRBV14 and TRBJ2-1, with D uncertain. CDR1 and CDR2 (germline): SGHDN, FVKESK. With 1 base removed from V and 9 bases from J, the gap between germline ends came to 10 bases. This CDR3 is 13 amino acids long. Complete variable domain (other parts from reference TRBV14 and TRBJ2-1): EAGVTQFPSHSVIEKGQTVTLRCDPISGHDNLYWYRRVMGKEIKFLLHFVKESKQDESGMPNNRFLAERTGGTYSTLKVQPAELEDSGVYFCASSQARGGEQFFGPGTRLTVL.

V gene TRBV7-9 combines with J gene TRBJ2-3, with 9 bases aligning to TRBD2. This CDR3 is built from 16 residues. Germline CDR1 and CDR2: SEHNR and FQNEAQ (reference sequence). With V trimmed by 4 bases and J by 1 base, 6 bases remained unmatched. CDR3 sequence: CASSSLAGKGTDTQYF. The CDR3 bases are TGTGCCAGCAGCTCACTAGCGGGCAAGGGCACAGATACGCAGTATTTT.

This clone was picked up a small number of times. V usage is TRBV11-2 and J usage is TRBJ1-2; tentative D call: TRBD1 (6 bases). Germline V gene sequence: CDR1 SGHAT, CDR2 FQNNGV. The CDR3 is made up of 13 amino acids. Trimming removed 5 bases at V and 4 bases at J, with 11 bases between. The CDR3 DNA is TGTGCCAGCAGCGTACGGGACATCTATGGCTACACCTTC. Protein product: CASSVRDIYGYTF.

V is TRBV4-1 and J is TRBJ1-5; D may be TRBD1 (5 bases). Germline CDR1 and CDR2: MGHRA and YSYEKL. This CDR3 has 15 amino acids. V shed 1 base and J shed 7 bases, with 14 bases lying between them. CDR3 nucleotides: TGCGCCAGCAGCCAAGGTGACAGTGTGGTACAGCCCCAGCATTTT. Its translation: CASSQGDSVVQPQHF.

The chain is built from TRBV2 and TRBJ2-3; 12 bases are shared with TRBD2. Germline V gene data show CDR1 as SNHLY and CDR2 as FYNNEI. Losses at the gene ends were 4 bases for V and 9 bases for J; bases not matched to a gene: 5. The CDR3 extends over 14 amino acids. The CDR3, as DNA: TGTGCCAGCAGTGGACTAGCGGGAGTCGAGACGCAGTATTTT. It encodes CASSGLAGVETQYF.

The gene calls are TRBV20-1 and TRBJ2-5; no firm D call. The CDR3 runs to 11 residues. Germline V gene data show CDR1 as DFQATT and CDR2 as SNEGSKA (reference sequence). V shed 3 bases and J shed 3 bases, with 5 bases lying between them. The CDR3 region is CSASLEETQYF. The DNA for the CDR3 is TGCAGTGCTAGTCTAGAAGAGACCCAGTACTTC.

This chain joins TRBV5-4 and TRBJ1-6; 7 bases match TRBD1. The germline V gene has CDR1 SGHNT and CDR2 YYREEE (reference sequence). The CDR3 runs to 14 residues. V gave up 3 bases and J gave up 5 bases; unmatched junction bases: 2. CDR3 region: CASSSGTDNSPLHF. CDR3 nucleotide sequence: TGTGCCAGCAGCTCCGGGACAGATAATTCACCCCTCCACTTT.

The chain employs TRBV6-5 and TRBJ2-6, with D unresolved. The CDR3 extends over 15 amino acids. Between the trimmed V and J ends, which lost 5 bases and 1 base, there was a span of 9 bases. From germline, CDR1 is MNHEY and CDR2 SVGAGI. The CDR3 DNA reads TGTGCCAGCAGTCCATACAGTTCTGGGGCCAACGTCCTGACTTTC. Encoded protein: CASSPYSSGANVLTF.

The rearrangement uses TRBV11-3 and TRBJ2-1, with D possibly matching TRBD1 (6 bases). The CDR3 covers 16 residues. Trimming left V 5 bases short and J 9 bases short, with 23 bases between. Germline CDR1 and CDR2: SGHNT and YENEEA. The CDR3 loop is CASSRRVGGEGLEQFF. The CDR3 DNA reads TGTGCCAGCAGCCGAAGGGTAGGGGGAGAGGGCCTTGAGCAGTTCTTC.

CDR3: CASSMSGNTDTQYF. CDR3 nucleotide sequence: TGTGCCAGTAGTATGAGCGGGAACACAGATACGCAGTATTTT. The chain links TRBV19 to TRBJ2-3; 7 nucleotides match TRBD2. This CDR3 has 14 residues. From germline, CDR1 is LNHDA and CDR2 SQIVND (reference sequence). V shed 3 bases and J 2 bases; nucleotides not matched to a gene: 2.

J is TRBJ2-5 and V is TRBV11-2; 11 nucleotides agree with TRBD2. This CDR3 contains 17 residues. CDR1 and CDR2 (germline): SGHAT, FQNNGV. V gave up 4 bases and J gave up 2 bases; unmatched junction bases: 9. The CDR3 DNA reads TGTGCCAGCAGCTGGCTCCTAGCGGGAGGAAGTCAAGAGACCCAGTACTTC. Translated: CASSWLLAGGSQETQYF.

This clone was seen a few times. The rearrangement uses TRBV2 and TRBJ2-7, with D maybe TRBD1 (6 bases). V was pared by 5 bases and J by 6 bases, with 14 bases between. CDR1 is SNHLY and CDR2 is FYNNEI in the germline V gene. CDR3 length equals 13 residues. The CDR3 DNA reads TGTGCCAGCAGTATATACAGGGTTTCCGAGCAGTACTTC. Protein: CASSIYRVSEQYF.

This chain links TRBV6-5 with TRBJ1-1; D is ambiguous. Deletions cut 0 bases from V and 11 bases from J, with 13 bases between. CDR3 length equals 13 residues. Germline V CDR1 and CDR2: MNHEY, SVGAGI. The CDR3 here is CASSYSRLTPAFF. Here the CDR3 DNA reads TGTGCCAGCAGTTACTCAAGACTGACTCCTGCTTTCTTT.

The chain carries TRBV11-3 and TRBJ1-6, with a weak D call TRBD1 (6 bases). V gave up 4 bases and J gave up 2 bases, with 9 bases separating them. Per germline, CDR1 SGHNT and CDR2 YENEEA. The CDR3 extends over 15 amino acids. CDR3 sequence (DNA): TGTGCCAGCAGCTCCAGGACAGCCTATAATTCACCCCTCCACTTT. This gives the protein CASSSRTAYNSPLHF.

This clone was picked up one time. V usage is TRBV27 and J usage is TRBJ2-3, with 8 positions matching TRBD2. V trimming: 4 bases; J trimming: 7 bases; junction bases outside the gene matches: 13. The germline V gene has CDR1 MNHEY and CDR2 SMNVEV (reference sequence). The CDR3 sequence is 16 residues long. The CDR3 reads CASSSRGAGVMYTQYF. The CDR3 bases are TGTGCCAGCAGTTCCCGTGGAGCGGGAGTAATGTATACGCAGTATTTT.

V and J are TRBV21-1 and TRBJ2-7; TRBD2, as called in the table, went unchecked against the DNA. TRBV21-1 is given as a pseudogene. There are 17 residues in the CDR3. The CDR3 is CASSKAPSGLAGREQYV. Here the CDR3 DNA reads TGTGCCAGCAGCAAAGCGCCCTCGGGACTAGCTGGCCGGGAGCAGTACGTC.

CDR3 nucleotide sequence: TGTGCCAGTAGTAAGGGGGAAGCTAACTATGGCTACACCTTC. This encodes CASSKGEANYGYTF. This rearrangement joins TRBV19 to TRBJ1-2; maybe TRBD1 (6 bases). The CDR3 extends over 14 amino acids. Trimming removed 4 bases at V and 0 bases at J, with 9 bases between. Per germline, CDR1 LNHDA and CDR2 SQIVND (reference sequence).

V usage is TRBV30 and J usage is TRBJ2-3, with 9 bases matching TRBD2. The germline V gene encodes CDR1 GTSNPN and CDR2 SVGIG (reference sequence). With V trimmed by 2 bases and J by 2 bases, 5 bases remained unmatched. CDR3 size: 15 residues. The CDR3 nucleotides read TGTGCCTGGAGTAAGGCTAGCGGGGACACAGATACGCAGTATTTT. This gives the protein CAWSKASGDTDTQYF.

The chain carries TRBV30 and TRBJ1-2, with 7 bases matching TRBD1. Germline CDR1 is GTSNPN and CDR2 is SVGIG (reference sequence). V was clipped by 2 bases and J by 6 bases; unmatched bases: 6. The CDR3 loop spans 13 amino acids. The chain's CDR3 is CAWSPRGDDGYTF. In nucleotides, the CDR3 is TGTGCCTGGAGTCCCAGGGGGGATGATGGCTACACCTTC.

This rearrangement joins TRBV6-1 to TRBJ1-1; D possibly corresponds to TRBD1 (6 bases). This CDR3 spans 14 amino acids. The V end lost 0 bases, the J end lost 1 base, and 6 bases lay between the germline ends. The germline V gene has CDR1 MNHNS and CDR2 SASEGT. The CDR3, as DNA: TGTGCCAGCAGTGAAGCCAGGGGGAACACTGAAGCTTTCTTT. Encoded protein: CASSEARGNTEAFF.

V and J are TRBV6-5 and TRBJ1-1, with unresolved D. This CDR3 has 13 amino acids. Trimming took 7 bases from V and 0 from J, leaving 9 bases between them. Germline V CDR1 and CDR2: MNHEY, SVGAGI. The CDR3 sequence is CASIGSMNTEAFF. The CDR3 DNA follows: TGTGCCAGCATTGGCAGTATGAACACTGAAGCTTTCTTT.

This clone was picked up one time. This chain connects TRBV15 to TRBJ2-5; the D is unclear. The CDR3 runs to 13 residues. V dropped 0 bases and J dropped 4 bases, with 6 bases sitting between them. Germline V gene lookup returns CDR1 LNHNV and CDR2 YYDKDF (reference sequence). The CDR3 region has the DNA TGTGCCACCAGCAGAGAACAGATAGAGACCCAGTACTTC. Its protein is CATSREQIETQYF.

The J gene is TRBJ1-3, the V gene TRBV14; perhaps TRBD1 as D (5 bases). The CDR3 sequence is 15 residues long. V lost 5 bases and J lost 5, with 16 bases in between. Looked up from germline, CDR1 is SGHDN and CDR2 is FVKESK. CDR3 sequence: CASSYYHGARNTIYF. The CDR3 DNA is TGTGCCAGCAGCTATTACCATGGGGCTAGAAACACCATATATTTT.

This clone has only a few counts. CDR3 protein: CASSQTESSYEQYF. The CDR3 nucleotides read TGCGCCAGCAGCCAAACGGAGAGCTCCTACGAGCAGTACTTC. The chain employs TRBV4-1 and TRBJ2-7, with D hard to call. Germline loops: CDR1 MGHRA, CDR2 YSYEKL. The CDR3 is 14 amino acids. Trimming removed 2 bases from V and 0 bases from J, with 8 bases in between.

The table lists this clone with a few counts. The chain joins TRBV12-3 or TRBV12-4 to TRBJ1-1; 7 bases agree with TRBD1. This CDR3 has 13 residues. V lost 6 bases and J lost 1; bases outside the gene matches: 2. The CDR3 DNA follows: TGTGCCAGCAGGGGGACAGAGAACACTGAAGCTTTCTTT. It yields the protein CASRGTENTEAFF.